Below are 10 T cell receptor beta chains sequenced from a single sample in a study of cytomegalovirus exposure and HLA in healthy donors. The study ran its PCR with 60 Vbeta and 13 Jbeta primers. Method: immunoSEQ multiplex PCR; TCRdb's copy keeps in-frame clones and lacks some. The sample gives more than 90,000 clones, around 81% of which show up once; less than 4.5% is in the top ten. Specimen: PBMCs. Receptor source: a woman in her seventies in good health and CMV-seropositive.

In nucleotides, the CDR3 is TGTGCCAGCAGTTACTCTCAACTAGCGGGATATGAGACCCAGTACTTC. It codes for CASSYSQLAGYETQYF. The rearrangement uses TRBV6-6 and TRBJ2-5; TRBD2 aligns across 10 bases. J was trimmed by 5 bases and V by 0 bases; bases with no gene match: 6. The germline CDR1 and CDR2 sequences are MNHNY and SVGAGI (reference sequence). This CDR3 region has 16 residues.

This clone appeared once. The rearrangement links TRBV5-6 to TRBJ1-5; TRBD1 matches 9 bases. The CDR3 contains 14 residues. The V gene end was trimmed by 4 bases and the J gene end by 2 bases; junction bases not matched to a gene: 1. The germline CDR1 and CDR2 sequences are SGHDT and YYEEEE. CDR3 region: CASSRTGGNQPQHF. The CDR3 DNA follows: TGTGCCAGCAGCCGGACAGGGGGCAATCAGCCCCAGCATTTT.

CDR3 DNA sequence: TGCAGCGCCATAAGGGGGACCCAAGGAGAGCAGTACTTC. This codes for CSAIRGTQGEQYF. The J gene is TRBJ2-5, the V gene TRBV29-1; TRBD1 might be the D (6 bases). Trimming removed 7 bases from V and 11 bases from J, with 23 bases in between. Germline-derived CDR1 and CDR2 are SQVTM and ANQGSEA. CDR3 length equals 13 residues.

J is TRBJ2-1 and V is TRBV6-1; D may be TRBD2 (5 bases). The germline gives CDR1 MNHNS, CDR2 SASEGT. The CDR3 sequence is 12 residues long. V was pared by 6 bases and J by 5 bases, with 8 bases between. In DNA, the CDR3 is TGTGCCAGCAGATTACTAGACAATGAGCAGTTCTTC. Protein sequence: CASRLLDNEQFF.

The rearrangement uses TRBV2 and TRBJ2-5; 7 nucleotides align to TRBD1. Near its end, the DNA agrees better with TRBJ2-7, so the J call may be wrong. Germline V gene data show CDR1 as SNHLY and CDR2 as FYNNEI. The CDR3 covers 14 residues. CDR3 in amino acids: CASRMDRNSYEQYF. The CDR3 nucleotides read TGTGCCAGCAGGATGGACAGGAACTCCTACGAGCAGTACTTC.

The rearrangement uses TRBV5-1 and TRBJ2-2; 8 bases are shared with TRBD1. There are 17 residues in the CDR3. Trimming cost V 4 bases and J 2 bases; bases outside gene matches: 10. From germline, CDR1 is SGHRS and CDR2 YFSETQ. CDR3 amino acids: CASSPSRTGINTGELFF. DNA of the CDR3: TGCGCCAGCAGCCCCTCCCGGACAGGGATCAACACCGGGGAGCTGTTTTTT.

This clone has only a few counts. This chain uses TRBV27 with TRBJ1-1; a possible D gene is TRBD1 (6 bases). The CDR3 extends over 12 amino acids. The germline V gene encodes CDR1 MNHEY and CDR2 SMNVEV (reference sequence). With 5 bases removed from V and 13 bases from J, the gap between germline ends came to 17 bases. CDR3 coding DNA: TGTGCCAGCAGTAATACAGGGTTAGCCTATTTCTTT. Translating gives CASSNTGLAYFF.

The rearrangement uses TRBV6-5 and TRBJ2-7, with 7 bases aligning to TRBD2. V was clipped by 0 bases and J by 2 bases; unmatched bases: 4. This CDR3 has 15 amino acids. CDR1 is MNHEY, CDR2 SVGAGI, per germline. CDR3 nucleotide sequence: TGTGCCAGCAGTTACTCGGTAGCGGGTACCTACGAGCAGTACTTC. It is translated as CASSYSVAGTYEQYF.

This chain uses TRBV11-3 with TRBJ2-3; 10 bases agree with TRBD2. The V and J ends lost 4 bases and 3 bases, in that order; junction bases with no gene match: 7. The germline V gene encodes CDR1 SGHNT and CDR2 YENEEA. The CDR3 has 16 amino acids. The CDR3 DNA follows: TGTGCCAGCAGCTCCCGGGTAGCGGGAGGAACAGATACGCAGTATTTT. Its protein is CASSSRVAGGTDTQYF.

The CDR3 sequence: CASSPGNGYTF. CDR3 bases: TGTGCCAGCAGCCCAGGGAATGGCTACACCTTC. The chain couples TRBV6-1 to TRBJ1-2; tentatively, D is TRBD1 (5 bases). The germline V gene has CDR1 MNHNS and CDR2 SASEGT. The CDR3 runs 11 residues. Trimming pared 6 bases from V and 6 bases from J, leaving 8 bases between.